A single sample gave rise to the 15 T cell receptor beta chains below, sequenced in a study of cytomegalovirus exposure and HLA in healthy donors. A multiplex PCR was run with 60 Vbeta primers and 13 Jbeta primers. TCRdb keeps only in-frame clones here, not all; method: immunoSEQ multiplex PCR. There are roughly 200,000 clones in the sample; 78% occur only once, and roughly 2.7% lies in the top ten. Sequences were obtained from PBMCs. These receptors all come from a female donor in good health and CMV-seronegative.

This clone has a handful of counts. The CDR3 DNA is TGTGCCATCCGGTACCTGGGGGGGACTCGAAATCAGCCCCAGCATTTT. Amino acid sequence: CAIRYLGGTRNQPQHF. The chain uses TRBV7-9 and TRBJ1-5, with a tentative D call TRBD1 (5 bases). The germline gives CDR1 SEHNR, CDR2 FQNEAQ (reference sequence). This CDR3 is 16 amino acids long. Deletions cut 10 bases from V and 4 bases from J, with 23 bases between.

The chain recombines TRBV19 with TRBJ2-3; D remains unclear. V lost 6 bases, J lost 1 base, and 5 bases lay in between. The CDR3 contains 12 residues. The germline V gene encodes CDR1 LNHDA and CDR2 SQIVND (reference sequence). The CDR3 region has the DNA TGTGCCAGTAGAAGCGGCACAGATACGCAGTATTTT. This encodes CASRSGTDTQYF.

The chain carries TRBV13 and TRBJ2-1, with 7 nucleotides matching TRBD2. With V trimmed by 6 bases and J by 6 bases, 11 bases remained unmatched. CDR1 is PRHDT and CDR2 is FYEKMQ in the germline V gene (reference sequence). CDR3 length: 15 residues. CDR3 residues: CASSLRRTRGNEQFF. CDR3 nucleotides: TGTGCCAGCAGTTTAAGGAGGACTAGGGGCAATGAGCAGTTCTTC.

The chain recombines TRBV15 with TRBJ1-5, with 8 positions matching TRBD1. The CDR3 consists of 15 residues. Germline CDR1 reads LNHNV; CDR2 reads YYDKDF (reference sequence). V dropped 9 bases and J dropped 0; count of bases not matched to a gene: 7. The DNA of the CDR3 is TGTGCCACTAGGACAGGGCCTAATAGCAATCAGCCCCAGCATTTT. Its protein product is CATRTGPNSNQPQHF. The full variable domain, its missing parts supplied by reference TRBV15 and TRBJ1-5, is DAMVIQNPRYQVTQFGKPVTLSCSQTLNHNVMYWYQQKSSQAPKLLFHYYDKDFNNEADTPDNFQSRRPNTSFCFLDIRSPGLGDTAMYLCATRTGPNSNQPQHFGDGTRLSIL.

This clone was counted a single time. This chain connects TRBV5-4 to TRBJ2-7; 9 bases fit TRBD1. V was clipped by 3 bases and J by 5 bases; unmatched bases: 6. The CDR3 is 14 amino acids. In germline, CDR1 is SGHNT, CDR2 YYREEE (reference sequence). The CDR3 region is CASSYGQGRNEQYF. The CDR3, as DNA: TGTGCCAGCAGCTACGGACAGGGGAGGAACGAGCAGTACTTC. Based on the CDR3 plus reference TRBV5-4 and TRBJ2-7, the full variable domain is ETGVTQSPTHLIKTRGQQVTLRCSSQSGHNTVSWYQQALGQGPQFIFQYYREEENGRGNFPPRFSGLQFPNYSSELNVNALELDDSALYLCASSYGQGRNEQYFGPGTRLTVT.

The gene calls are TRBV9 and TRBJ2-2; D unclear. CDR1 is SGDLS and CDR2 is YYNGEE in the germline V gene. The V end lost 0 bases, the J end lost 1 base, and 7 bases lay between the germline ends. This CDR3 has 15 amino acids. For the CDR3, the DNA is TGTGCCAGCAGCGTAGAGCTTCGGAACACCGGGGAGCTGTTTTTT. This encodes CASSVELRNTGELFF.

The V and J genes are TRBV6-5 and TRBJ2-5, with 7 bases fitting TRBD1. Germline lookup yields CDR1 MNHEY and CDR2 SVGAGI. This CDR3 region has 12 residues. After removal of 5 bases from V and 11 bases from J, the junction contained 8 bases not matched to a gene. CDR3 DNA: TGTGCCAGCAGTCCCAGGGACAGTCAGCAGTACTTC. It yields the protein CASSPRDSQQYF.

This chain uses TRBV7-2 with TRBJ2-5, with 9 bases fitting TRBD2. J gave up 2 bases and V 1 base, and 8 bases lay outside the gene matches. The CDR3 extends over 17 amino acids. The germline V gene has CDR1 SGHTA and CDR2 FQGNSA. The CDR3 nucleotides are TGTGCCAGCAGCTTAGAGGTTCTAGCGGGGAAACAAGAGACCCAGTACTTC. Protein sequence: CASSLEVLAGKQETQYF. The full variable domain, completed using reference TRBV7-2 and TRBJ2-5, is GAGVSQSPSNKVTEKGKDVELRCDPISGHTALYWYRQSLGQGLEFLIYFQGNSAPDKSGLPSDRFSAERTGGSVSTLTIQRTQQEDSAVYLCASSLEVLAGKQETQYFGPGTRLLVL.

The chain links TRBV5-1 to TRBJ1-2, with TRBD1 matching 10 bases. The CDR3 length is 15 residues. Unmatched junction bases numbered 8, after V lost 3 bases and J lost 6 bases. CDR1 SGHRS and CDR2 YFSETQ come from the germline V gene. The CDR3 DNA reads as TGCGCCAGCAGCTCTATAGACAGGGGGCAGGATGGCTACACCTTC. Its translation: CASSSIDRGQDGYTF. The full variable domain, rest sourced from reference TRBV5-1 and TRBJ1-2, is KAGVTQTPRYLIKTRGQQVTLSCSPISGHRSVSWYQQTPGQGLQFLFEYFSETQRNKGNFPGRFSGRQFSNSRSEMNVSTLELGDSALYLCASSSIDRGQDGYTFGSGTRLTVV.

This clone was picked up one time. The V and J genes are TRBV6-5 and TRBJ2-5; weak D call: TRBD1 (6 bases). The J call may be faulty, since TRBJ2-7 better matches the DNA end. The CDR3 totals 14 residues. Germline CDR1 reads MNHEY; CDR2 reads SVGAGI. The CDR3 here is CASRLTGDSYEQYF. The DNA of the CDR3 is TGTGCCAGCAGGCTGACAGGCGACTCCTACGAGCAGTACTTC.

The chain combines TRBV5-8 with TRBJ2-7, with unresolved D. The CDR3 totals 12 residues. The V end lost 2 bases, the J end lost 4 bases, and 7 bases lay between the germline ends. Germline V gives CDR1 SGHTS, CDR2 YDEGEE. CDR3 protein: CASSFLRYEQYF. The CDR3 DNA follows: TGTGCCAGCAGCTTTCTTCGGTACGAGCAGTACTTC.

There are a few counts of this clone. Here the CDR3 reads CASSLVDRVHTEAFF. The CDR3 coding sequence is TGTGCCAGCAGCTTAGTGGACAGGGTGCACACTGAAGCTTTCTTT. The chain joins TRBV7-2 to TRBJ1-1; TRBD1 matches 8 bases. Germline loops: CDR1 SGHTA, CDR2 FQGNSA. Trimming cost V 1 base and J 3 bases; bases outside gene matches: 4. There are 15 residues in the CDR3.

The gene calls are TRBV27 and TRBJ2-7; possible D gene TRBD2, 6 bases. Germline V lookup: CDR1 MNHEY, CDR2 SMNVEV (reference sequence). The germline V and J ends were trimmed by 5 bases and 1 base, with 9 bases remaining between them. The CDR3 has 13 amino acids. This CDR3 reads CASSRRGSYEQYF. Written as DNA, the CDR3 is TGTGCCAGCAGTAGGAGGGGATCCTACGAGCAGTACTTC.

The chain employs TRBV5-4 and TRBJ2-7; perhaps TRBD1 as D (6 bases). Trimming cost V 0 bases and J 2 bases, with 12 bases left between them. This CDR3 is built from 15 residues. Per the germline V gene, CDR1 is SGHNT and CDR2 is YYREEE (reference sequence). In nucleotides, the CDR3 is TGTGCCAGCAGCTTGGCCGGGACACCAGCCTACGAGCAGTACTTC. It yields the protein CASSLAGTPAYEQYF.

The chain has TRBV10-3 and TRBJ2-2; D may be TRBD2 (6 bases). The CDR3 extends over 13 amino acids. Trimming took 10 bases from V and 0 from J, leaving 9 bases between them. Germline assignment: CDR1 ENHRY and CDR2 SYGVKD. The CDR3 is CATRDSNTGELFF. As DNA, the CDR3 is TGTGCCACCCGGGACTCGAACACCGGGGAGCTGTTTTTT.